This TCR beta chain was sequenced for a study of T cells in Graves' hyperthyroidism and ophthalmopathy. Notes on the study in general: Blood held most thyroid clonotypes expanded above 0.001 frequency.

From RNA transcripts, TCR beta CDR3 regions were amplified. The HTBI primer set was used in a first-round RT-PCR of the TCR CDR3. Via MiXCR, TCRdb re-called the multiplex PCR reads, giving one row per CDR3 protein. Among around 540,000 distinct CDR3 sequences listed, 46% were seen once. About this clonotype itself: Its antigen is not known. A junction end diverges from the germline sequence, so it may reflect a read error.

The CDR3 contains 15 residues. Germline CDR1 reads SGHTA; CDR2 reads FQGTGA. Sequenced sample: peripheral blood or thyroid tissue (not recorded which). This chain connects TRBV7-3 to TRBJ1-1, with D hard to call. This TCR derives from a woman aged 18-30 years with Graves' hyperthyroidism. CDR3 bases: TGCGCCAGCAGCCAAAGGGTAGGCCAGAACACTGAAGCTTTCTTT. It codes for CASSQRVGQNTEAFF.